The 4 T cell receptor beta chains given below trace back to one sample, sequenced in a study of blood T cell repertoires in COVID-19. Data came from immunoSEQ multiplex PCR; TCRdb stores just in-frame clones and leaves some out. The table has 200,000 to 250,000 clones, more than 65% seen once. Sequenced material: peripheral blood. These TCRs come from a woman aged 60-70 years with acute or convalescent COVID-19.

The J gene is TRBJ1-3, the V gene TRBV5-1; no reliable D call. V was shortened by 1 base and J by 0 bases, with 11 bases between the two germline ends. Germline values: CDR1 SGHRS, CDR2 YFSETQ. The CDR3 has 16 residues. The CDR3 region is CASSLSSEYSGNTIYF. The CDR3 coding sequence is TGCGCCAGCAGCTTGTCCTCGGAGTACTCTGGAAACACCATATATTTT.

This clone turned up a few times. This chain joins TRBV2 and TRBJ1-4, with 7 bases identical to TRBD1. Trimming at V came to 7 bases and at J to 8 bases, leaving 4 bases not matched to a gene. Germline V gives CDR1 SNHLY, CDR2 FYNNEI. The CDR3 spans 12 residues. CDR3 DNA: TGTGCCAGCACAGGGGGGAAGGAAAAACTGTTTTTT. It specifies CASTGGKEKLFF.

The chain links TRBV5-1 to TRBJ1-1, with 9 bases matching TRBD1. Germline-derived CDR1 and CDR2 are SGHRS and YFSETQ. The V and J ends lost 4 bases and 2 bases, in that order; junction bases with no gene match: 3. The CDR3 runs to 14 residues. Here the CDR3 DNA reads TGCGCCAGCAGCCGTACAGGGGGCAACACTGAAGCTTTCTTT. Residues: CASSRTGGNTEAFF.

CDR3 coding DNA: TGTGCCAGCACTAGGGGGACAGGGGGTGCCTATGGCTACACCTTC. Protein product: CASTRGTGGAYGYTF. The chain carries TRBV6-5 and TRBJ1-2; 11 bases align to TRBD1. V trimming: 7 bases; J trimming: 4 bases; junction bases outside the gene matches: 8. This CDR3 comprises 15 residues. The V gene's germline CDR1 is MNHEY and CDR2 SVGAGI.